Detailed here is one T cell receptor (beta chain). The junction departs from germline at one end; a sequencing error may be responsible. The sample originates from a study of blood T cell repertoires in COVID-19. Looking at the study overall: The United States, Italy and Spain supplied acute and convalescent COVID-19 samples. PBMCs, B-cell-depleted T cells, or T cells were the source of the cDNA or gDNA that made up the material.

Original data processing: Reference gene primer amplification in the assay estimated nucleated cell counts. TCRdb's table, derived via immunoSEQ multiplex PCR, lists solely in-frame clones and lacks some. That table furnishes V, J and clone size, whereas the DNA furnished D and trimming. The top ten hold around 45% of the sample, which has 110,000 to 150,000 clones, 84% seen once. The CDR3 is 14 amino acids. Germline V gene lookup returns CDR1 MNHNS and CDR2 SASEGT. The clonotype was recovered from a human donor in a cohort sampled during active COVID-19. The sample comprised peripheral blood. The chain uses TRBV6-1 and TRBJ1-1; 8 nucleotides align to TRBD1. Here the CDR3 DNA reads TGTGCCAGCAGCGAAGGACAGGGGAACACTGAAGCTTTCTTT. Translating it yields CASSEGQGNTEAFF.